This is a list of T cell receptor beta chains from one sample in a study of somatic mutations in cytotoxic T cells in rheumatoid arthritis. Profiling relied on immunoSEQ multiplex PCR, and the TCRdb table lists in-frame clones only, not all of them. The sample lists almost 9,000 clones; about four fifths were seen once. Sequenced: CD8+ T cells sorted from blood. All receptors derive from an adult with rheumatoid arthritis. Both conserved end residues are part of each CDR3. Each record gives: clone size, J gene, V gene, D gene, CDR3 protein, CDR3 DNA. The D gene is left open where the match is weak. Clone size appears in some rows only: once, few, many, or a class for an expanded clone.

size: NA
J: TRBJ1-1
V: TRBV5-1
D: NA
CDR3: CASSLDWNTEAFF
DNA: TGCGCCAGCAGCTTGGATTGGAACACTGAAGCTTTCTTT

size: NA
J: TRBJ1-1
V: TRBV6-5
D: NA
CDR3: CASSTRLNTEAFF
DNA: TGTGCCAGCAGCACACGGTTGAACACTGAAGCTTTCTTT

size: NA
J: TRBJ2-1
V: TRBV2
D: NA
CDR3: CASLRGAEVEQFF
DNA: TGTGCCAGTTTACGGGGGGCAGAGGTTGAGCAGTTCTTC

size: NA
J: TRBJ1-2
V: TRBV27
D: TRBD1
CDR3: CASRDRGLGYTF
DNA: TGTGCCAGCAGGGACAGGGGGCTTGGCTACACCTTC

size: NA
J: TRBJ1-5
V: TRBV19
D: NA
CDR3: CASSSGHHQPQHF
DNA: TGTGCCAGTAGTTCCGGTCACCATCAGCCCCAGCATTTT

size: NA
J: TRBJ2-7
V: TRBV4-3
D: TRBD1
CDR3: CASSPGTGSYEQYF
DNA: TGCGCCAGCAGCCCCGGGACAGGTTCCTACGAGCAGTACTTC

size: NA
J: TRBJ2-1
V: TRBV27
D: NA
CDR3: CASSATSAVSYNEQFF
DNA: TGTGCCAGCAGTGCCACTTCAGCGGTCTCCTACAATGAGCAGTTCTTC

size: NA
J: TRBJ1-1
V: TRBV27
D: NA
CDR3: CASSHPGLAAFF
DNA: TGTGCCAGCAGCCACCCGGGACTCGCAGCTTTCTTT

size: NA
J: TRBJ2-1
V: TRBV7-2
D: NA
CDR3: CASTTPGRPYNEQFF
DNA: TGTGCCAGCACCACCCCGGGGAGACCCTACAATGAGCAGTTCTTC

size: NA
J: TRBJ2-7
V: TRBV27
D: NA
CDR3: CASSSFGEQYF
DNA: TGTGCCAGCAGTTCCTTTGGGGAGCAGTACTTC

size: NA
J: TRBJ2-1
V: TRBV5-1
D: TRBD2
CDR3: CASSALSSGVFNEQFF
DNA: TGCGCCAGCAGCGCCCTTTCAAGCGGGGTTTTCAATGAGCAGTTCTTC

size: NA
J: TRBJ2-4
V: TRBV29-1
D: TRBD1
CDR3: CSVEDPTGDLNIQYF
DNA: TGCAGCGTTGAAGATCCAACAGGGGACCTAAACATTCAGTACTTC

size: few
J: TRBJ1-2
V: TRBV15
D: NA
CDR3: CATSMRQERIGYTF
DNA: TGTGCCACCAGCATGAGACAGGAAAGGATTGGCTACACCTTC

size: few
J: TRBJ2-1
V: TRBV9
D: NA
CDR3: CASSPEGGIYNEQFF
DNA: TGTGCCAGCAGCCCGGAGGGGGGTATCTACAATGAGCAGTTCTTC

size: NA
J: TRBJ2-7
V: TRBV7-9
D: NA
CDR3: CASSLYGGEAYEQYF
DNA: TGTGCCAGCAGCTTATATGGGGGAGAGGCCTACGAGCAGTACTTC

size: NA
J: TRBJ2-1
V: TRBV11-2
D: TRBD2
CDR3: CATRSSGWTQFF
DNA: TGTGCCACCCGTTCTAGCGGGTGGACCCAGTTCTTC

size: NA
J: TRBJ2-2
V: TRBV27
D: TRBD1
CDR3: CAISGTGAAGELFF
DNA: TGTGCCATCTCCGGGACAGGGGCTGCCGGGGAGCTGTTTTTT

size: NA
J: TRBJ1-1
V: TRBV6-6
D: NA
CDR3: CASSYTGEQKAFF
DNA: TGTGCCAGCAGTTACACGGGAGAGCAAAAAGCTTTCTTT

size: NA
J: TRBJ2-7
V: TRBV2
D: TRBD2
CDR3: CASIRGLAGLSYEQYF
DNA: TGTGCCAGCATTAGGGGACTAGCGGGTCTCTCCTACGAGCAGTACTTC

size: NA
J: TRBJ1-4
V: TRBV28
D: NA
CDR3: CASSLPPGGDEKLFF
DNA: TGTGCCAGCAGTTTGCCCCCTGGGGGCGATGAAAAACTGTTTTTT